The TCR beta chain described here comes from a study of shared clonotypes between healthy human individuals. Study information: The donor group consisted of two women and a few men, aged 18 to 49.

The CDR3 spans 15 residues. Trimming shortened V by 0 bases and J by 4 bases, and 10 bases separated the two germline ends. Germline V gene lookup returns CDR1 MNHNY and CDR2 SVGAGI (reference sequence). Over several immunoSEQ plates, each subset's genomic DNA was distributed in even portions. The table came from immunoSEQ multiplex PCR; TCRdb's copy has only in-frame clones and leaves some out. The top ten clones hold 0.055% to 0.07% of a sample with a few hundred thousand clones, almost 97% of them seen once. The specimen sequenced was naive CD4+ T cells sorted from blood. Noted subset: CD45RA+ positively selected. This receptor was identified in a woman in her thirties in good health. This chain connects TRBV6-6 to TRBJ1-5; a possible D gene is TRBD1 (5 bases). The CDR3: CASSYSVGGNQPQHF. CDR3 nucleotides: TGTGCCAGCAGTTACTCTGTGGGGGGTAATCAGCCCCAGCATTTT.